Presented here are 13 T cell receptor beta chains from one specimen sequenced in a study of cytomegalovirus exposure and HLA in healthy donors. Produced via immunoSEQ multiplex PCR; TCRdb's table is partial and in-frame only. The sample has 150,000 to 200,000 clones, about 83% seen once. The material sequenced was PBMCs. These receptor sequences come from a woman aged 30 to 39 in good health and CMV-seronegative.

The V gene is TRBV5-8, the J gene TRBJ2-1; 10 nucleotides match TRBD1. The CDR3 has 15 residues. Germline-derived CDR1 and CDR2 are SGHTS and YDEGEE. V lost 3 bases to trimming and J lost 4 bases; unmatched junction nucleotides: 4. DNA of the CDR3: TGTGCCAGCAGCTCAGGACAGGGGGGATACAATGAGCAGTTCTTC. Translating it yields CASSSGQGGYNEQFF.

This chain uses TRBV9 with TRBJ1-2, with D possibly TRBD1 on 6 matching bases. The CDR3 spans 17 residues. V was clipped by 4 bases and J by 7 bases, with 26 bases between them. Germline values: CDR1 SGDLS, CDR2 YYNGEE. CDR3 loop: CASSPYRTEGAAGGYTF. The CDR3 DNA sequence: TGTGCCAGCAGCCCTTACCGGACAGAAGGAGCCGCGGGTGGCTACACCTTC.

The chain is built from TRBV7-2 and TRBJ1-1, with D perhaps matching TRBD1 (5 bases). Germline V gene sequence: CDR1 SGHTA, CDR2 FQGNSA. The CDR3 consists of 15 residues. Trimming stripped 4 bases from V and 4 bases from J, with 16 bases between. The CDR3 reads CASSYDRGTGTEAFF. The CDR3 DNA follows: TGTGCCAGCAGCTATGATCGGGGGACTGGCACTGAAGCTTTCTTT.

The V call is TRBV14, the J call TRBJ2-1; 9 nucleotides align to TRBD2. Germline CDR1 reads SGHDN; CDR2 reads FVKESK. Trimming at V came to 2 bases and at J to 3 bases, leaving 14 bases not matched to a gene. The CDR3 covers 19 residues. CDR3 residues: CASSQSPRLAGDHYNEQFF. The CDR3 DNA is TGTGCCAGCAGCCAATCCCCCCGATTAGCGGGGGATCACTACAATGAGCAGTTCTTC.

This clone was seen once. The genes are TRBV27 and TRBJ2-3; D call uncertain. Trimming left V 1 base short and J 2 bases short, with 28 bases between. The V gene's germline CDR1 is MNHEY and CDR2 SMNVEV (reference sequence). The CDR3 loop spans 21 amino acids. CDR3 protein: CASSLFVGFPSTKRNTDTQYF. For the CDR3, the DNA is TGTGCCAGCAGTTTATTCGTTGGGTTTCCGTCCACAAAGCGAAACACAGATACGCAGTATTTT.

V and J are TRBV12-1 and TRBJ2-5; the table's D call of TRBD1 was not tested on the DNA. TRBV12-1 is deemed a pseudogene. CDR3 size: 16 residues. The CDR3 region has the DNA TGTGCCAGCAGCTCGCCGGGACAGCCAGCACGGGAGACCCAGTACTTC. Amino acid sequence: CASSSPGQPARETQYF.

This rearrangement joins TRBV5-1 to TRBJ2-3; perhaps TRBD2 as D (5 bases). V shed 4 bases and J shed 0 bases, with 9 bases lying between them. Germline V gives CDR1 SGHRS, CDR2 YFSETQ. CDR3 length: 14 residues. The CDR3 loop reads CASSPDYSTDTQYF. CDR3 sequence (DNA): TGCGCCAGCAGCCCTGACTACAGCACAGATACGCAGTATTTT.

The CDR3 loop is CAISEMSERNSPLHF. The CDR3 region has the DNA TGTGCCATCAGTGAAATGTCAGAACGTAATTCACCCCTCCACTTT. The chain has TRBV10-3 and TRBJ1-6; D unclear. This CDR3 is 15 amino acids long. Germline V gene lookup returns CDR1 ENHRY and CDR2 SYGVKD. V lost 3 bases, J lost 6 bases, and 12 bases lay in between.

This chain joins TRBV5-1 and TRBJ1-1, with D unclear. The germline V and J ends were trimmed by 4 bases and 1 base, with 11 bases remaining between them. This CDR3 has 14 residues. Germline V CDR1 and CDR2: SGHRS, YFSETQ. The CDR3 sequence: CASSATQANTEAFF. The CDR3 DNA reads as TGCGCCAGCAGCGCCACCCAGGCGAACACTGAAGCTTTCTTT.

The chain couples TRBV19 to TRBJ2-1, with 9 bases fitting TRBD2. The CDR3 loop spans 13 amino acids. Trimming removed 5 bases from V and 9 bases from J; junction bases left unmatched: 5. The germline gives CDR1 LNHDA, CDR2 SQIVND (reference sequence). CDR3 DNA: TGTGCCAGTAGTCTCGGGACTAGCAGTGAGCAGTTCTTC. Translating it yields CASSLGTSSEQFF.

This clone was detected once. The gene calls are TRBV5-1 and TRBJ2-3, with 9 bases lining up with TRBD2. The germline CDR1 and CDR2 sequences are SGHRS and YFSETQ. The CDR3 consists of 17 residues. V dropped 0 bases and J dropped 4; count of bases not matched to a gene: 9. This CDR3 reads CASSLVGLAGIADTQYF. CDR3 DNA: TGCGCCAGCAGCTTGGTAGGGCTAGCGGGGATCGCAGATACGCAGTATTTT.

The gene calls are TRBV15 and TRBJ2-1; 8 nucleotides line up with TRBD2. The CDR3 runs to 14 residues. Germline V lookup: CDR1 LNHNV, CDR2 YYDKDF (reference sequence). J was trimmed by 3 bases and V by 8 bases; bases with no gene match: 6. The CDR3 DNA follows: TGTGCCACCCGTGCCGGGACTAGCTACAATGAGCAGTTCTTC. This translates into CATRAGTSYNEQFF.

CDR3 DNA: TGTGCCAGCAGTTATGCAGGGGTCGGAACTGAAGCTTTCTTT. It codes for CASSYAGVGTEAFF. The chain couples TRBV6-5 to TRBJ1-1; D possibly corresponds to TRBD1 (6 bases). V lost 3 bases to trimming and J lost 5 bases, with 13 bases between them. Germline values: CDR1 MNHEY, CDR2 SVGAGI. The CDR3 sequence is 14 residues long.